This is a list of T cell receptor beta chains from one sample in a study of blood T cell repertoires in COVID-19. Sequencing was performed with immunoSEQ multiplex PCR; in TCRdb, only in-frame clones are kept and a portion is missing. Of about 160,000 clones in the sample, approximately 91% were seen once. Sequenced material: peripheral blood. Every receptor here comes from a man between 18 and 29 years old with acute or convalescent COVID-19. Each CDR3 is given with its conserved first and last residue. Each record gives: V gene, J gene, D gene, clone size, CDR3 protein, CDR3 DNA. D genes are given only for firm matches. Size values are once, few and many counts, or a class for expanded clones, and some rows have none.

V gene: TRBV19
J gene: TRBJ1-1
D gene: .
clone size: few
CDR3 protein: CASSIGSNSNTEAFF
CDR3 DNA: TGTGCCAGTAGTATCGGGAGCAATTCGAACACTGAAGCTTTCTTT

V gene: TRBV4-2
J gene: TRBJ2-5
D gene: TRBD2
clone size: few
CDR3 protein: CASGSVASGQETQYF
CDR3 DNA: TGTGCCAGCGGATCCGTTGCTAGCGGGCAAGAGACCCAGTACTTC

V gene: TRBV7-2
J gene: TRBJ1-2
D gene: TRBD1
clone size: .
CDR3 protein: CASSSTGNYGYTF
CDR3 DNA: TGTGCCAGCAGCTCGACAGGGAACTATGGCTACACCTTC

V gene: TRBV7-8
J gene: TRBJ1-3
D gene: .
clone size: .
CDR3 protein: CASSLDRAGLGNTIYF
CDR3 DNA: TGTGCCAGCAGCTTAGACCGGGCAGGGCTTGGGAACACCATATATTTT

V gene: TRBV9
J gene: TRBJ1-1
D gene: .
clone size: .
CDR3 protein: CASSVQGGEAFF
CDR3 DNA: TGTGCCAGCAGCGTCCAAGGCGGAGAAGCTTTCTTT

V gene: TRBV5-6
J gene: TRBJ2-7
D gene: TRBD1
clone size: .
CDR3 protein: CASSRATGQGAYEQYF
CDR3 DNA: TGTGCCAGCAGCAGAGCCACTGGACAGGGGGCTTACGAGCAGTACTTC

V gene: TRBV15
J gene: TRBJ2-5
D gene: TRBD1
clone size: .
CDR3 protein: CATSPPGQQETQYF
CDR3 DNA: TGTGCCACCAGCCCTCCGGGACAGCAAGAGACCCAGTACTTC

V gene: TRBV6-5
J gene: TRBJ1-1
D gene: .
clone size: once
CDR3 protein: CASRQGKNTEAFF
CDR3 DNA: TGTGCCAGCAGGCAGGGAAAGAACACTGAAGCTTTCTTT

V gene: TRBV3-1/TRBV3-2
J gene: TRBJ2-7
D gene: .
clone size: .
CDR3 protein: CASSRSYRDYEQYF
CDR3 DNA: TGTGCCAGCAGCCGAAGTTATCGGGACTACGAGCAGTACTTC

V gene: TRBV2
J gene: TRBJ1-6
D gene: TRBD1
clone size: .
CDR3 protein: CASNTYRGNSPLHF
CDR3 DNA: TGTGCCAGCAATACGTACAGGGGGAATTCACCCCTCCACTTT

V gene: TRBV2
J gene: TRBJ1-4
D gene: .
clone size: .
CDR3 protein: CASSQSGIIREKLFF
CDR3 DNA: TGTGCCAGCAGTCAGTCCGGGATAATACGTGAAAAACTGTTTTTT

V gene: TRBV7-7
J gene: TRBJ2-3
D gene: .
clone size: .
CDR3 protein: CASSFSGEPPADTQYF
CDR3 DNA: TGTGCCAGCAGCTTTTCAGGGGAACCCCCGGCAGATACGCAGTATTTT

V gene: TRBV6-5
J gene: TRBJ1-5
D gene: .
clone size: .
CDR3 protein: CASSLEGGSNQPQHF
CDR3 DNA: TGTGCCAGCAGCCTAGAAGGGGGTAGCAATCAGCCCCAGCATTTT

V gene: TRBV27
J gene: TRBJ2-1
D gene: TRBD1
clone size: .
CDR3 protein: CASSLWSGTGGGNEQFF
CDR3 DNA: TGTGCCAGCAGTTTATGGTCCGGGACAGGGGGTGGGAATGAGCAGTTCTTC

V gene: TRBV9
J gene: TRBJ2-1
D gene: TRBD2
clone size: .
CDR3 protein: CASNQIAGASFGNEQFF
CDR3 DNA: TGTGCCAGCAACCAAATTGCGGGAGCCTCTTTCGGCAATGAGCAGTTCTTC

V gene: TRBV3-1/TRBV3-2
J gene: TRBJ2-4
D gene: TRBD1
clone size: .
CDR3 protein: CASSQWSRGKNIQYF
CDR3 DNA: TGTGCCAGCAGCCAGTGGAGCAGGGGGAAAAACATTCAGTACTTC

V gene: TRBV6-2/TRBV6-3
J gene: TRBJ1-5
D gene: .
clone size: .
CDR3 protein: CASSYSSSRQPQHF
CDR3 DNA: TGTGCCAGCAGTTACTCGAGTTCTCGTCAGCCCCAGCATTTT

V gene: TRBV7-9
J gene: TRBJ2-3
D gene: .
clone size: .
CDR3 protein: CASSLGQGMADTQYF
CDR3 DNA: TGTGCCAGCAGCTTAGGGCAGGGGATGGCAGATACGCAGTATTTT

V gene: TRBV25-1
J gene: TRBJ1-3
D gene: .
clone size: .
CDR3 protein: CASRQGDPVGDTIYF
CDR3 DNA: TGTGCCAGCAGACAGGGTGACCCCGTCGGCGACACCATATATTTT

V gene: TRBV6-1
J gene: TRBJ1-4
D gene: .
clone size: .
CDR3 protein: CASSDRGRLDSDEKLFF
CDR3 DNA: TGTGCCAGCAGTGACCGGGGTCGGCTCGATTCGGATGAAAAACTGTTTTTT

V gene: TRBV5-4
J gene: TRBJ2-2
D gene: TRBD2
clone size: .
CDR3 protein: CASSLTSGATGELFF
CDR3 DNA: TGTGCCAGCAGCCTGACTAGCGGAGCCACCGGGGAGCTGTTTTTT

V gene: TRBV19
J gene: TRBJ1-1
D gene: .
clone size: .
CDR3 protein: CASSMMGGAGMNTEAFF
CDR3 DNA: TGTGCCAGTAGTATGATGGGAGGGGCCGGCATGAACACTGAAGCTTTCTTT

V gene: TRBV12-5
J gene: TRBJ2-7
D gene: .
clone size: .
CDR3 protein: CASGRRGYLYEQYF
CDR3 DNA: TGTGCTAGTGGTAGACGGGGATACCTCTACGAGCAGTACTTC

V gene: TRBV4-1
J gene: TRBJ2-1
D gene: TRBD1
clone size: .
CDR3 protein: CASSHDPTGLGYNEQFF
CDR3 DNA: TGCGCCAGCAGCCATGATCCGACAGGGCTCGGATACAATGAGCAGTTCTTC

V gene: TRBV19
J gene: TRBJ1-1
D gene: .
clone size: .
CDR3 protein: CASSIEAVKEAFF
CDR3 DNA: TGTGCCAGTAGTATAGAGGCAGTGAAGGAAGCTTTCTTT

V gene: TRBV18
J gene: TRBJ1-4
D gene: TRBD1
clone size: .
CDR3 protein: CASSPLAGQTNEKLFF
CDR3 DNA: TGTGCCAGCTCACCACTAGCGGGACAGACTAATGAAAAACTGTTTTTT

V gene: TRBV27
J gene: TRBJ2-7
D gene: TRBD1
clone size: .
CDR3 protein: CASSWTGDFYEQYF
CDR3 DNA: TGTGCCAGCAGTTGGACAGGGGACTTCTACGAGCAGTACTTC

V gene: TRBV24-1
J gene: TRBJ2-1
D gene: TRBD1
clone size: .
CDR3 protein: CATSDPGQGDNEQFF
CDR3 DNA: TGTGCCACCAGTGACCCCGGACAGGGGGACAATGAGCAGTTCTTC

V gene: TRBV9
J gene: TRBJ2-1
D gene: TRBD1
clone size: .
CDR3 protein: CASSVAGGNEQFF
CDR3 DNA: TGTGCCAGCAGCGTAGCAGGGGGCAATGAGCAGTTCTTC

V gene: TRBV19
J gene: TRBJ1-4
D gene: TRBD1
clone size: .
CDR3 protein: CASSEGQTNEKLFF
CDR3 DNA: TGTGCCAGTAGTGAGGGACAGACTAATGAAAAACTGTTTTTT

V gene: TRBV5-1
J gene: TRBJ1-4
D gene: TRBD1
clone size: .
CDR3 protein: CASSARQGSANEKLFF
CDR3 DNA: TGCGCCAGCAGCGCCAGACAGGGATCGGCTAATGAAAAACTGTTTTTT

V gene: TRBV14
J gene: TRBJ2-3
D gene: TRBD1
clone size: .
CDR3 protein: CASSQATGTGTDTQYF
CDR3 DNA: TGTGCCAGCAGCCAAGCTACGGGGACAGGAACAGATACGCAGTATTTT